This T cell receptor (beta chain) is from a study of CD8+ T cells in alopecia areata. This clone was found a few times. The antigen is unknown. Treatment indicated: oral pan-JAK inhibitor, 5-10 mg twice daily. Sorting of PBMCs yielded the CD4+ and CD8+ T cells. cDNA reverse transcribed from extracted RNA served as the sequencing template. Repertoires were generated with immunoSEQ multiplex PCR, while TCRdb's copy carries only in-frame clones and drops some. The sample holds over 100,000 clones, roughly 50% seen once. Per the germline V gene, CDR1 is ENHRY and CDR2 is SYGVKD. The J segment lost 3 bases and the V segment lost 11 bases, leaving 5 bases of the junction unmatched. The CDR3 is made up of 13 amino acids. Study outcomes and limitations: Both scalp clonality and the expanded CD8+ clones among the top 100 showed a significant decrease with tofacitinib. Among the cells sequenced in scalp samples are also the resident alphabeta T cells of normal skin. Numerous expanded lesional clones remained in scalp and blood during tofacitinib.

V and J are TRBV10-3 and TRBJ2-7; TRBD2 agrees at 12 bases. The sample consisted of CD8+ T cells sorted from blood, taken at week 24, from a patient treated with tofacitinib. The sequence was obtained from a human donor with alopecia areata. CDR3 sequence: CAASSGGDYEQYF. In nucleotides, the CDR3 is TGTGCCGCTTCTAGCGGGGGGGACTACGAGCAGTACTTC.